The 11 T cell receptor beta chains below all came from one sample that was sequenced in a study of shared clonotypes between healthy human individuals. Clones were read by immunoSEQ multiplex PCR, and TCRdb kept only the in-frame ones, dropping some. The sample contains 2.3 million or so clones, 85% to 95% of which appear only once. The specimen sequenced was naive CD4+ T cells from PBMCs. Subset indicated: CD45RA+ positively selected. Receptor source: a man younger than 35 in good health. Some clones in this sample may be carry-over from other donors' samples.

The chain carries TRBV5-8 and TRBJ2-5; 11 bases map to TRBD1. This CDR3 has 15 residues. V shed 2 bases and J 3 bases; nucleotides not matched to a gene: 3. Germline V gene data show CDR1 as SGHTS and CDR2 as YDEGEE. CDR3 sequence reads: CASSLSGQGEETQYF. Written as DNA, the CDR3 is TGTGCCAGCAGCTTATCGGGACAGGGGGAAGAGACCCAGTACTTC.

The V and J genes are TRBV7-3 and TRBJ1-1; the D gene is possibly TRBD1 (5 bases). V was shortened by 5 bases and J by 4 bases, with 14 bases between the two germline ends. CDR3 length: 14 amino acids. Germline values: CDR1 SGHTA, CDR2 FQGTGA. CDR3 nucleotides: TGTGCCAGCAGCGCAGGGCCGAGTGGCACTGAAGCTTTCTTT. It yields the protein CASSAGPSGTEAFF. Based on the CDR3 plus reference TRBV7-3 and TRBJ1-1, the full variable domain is GAGVSQTPSNKVTEKGKYVELRCDPISGHTALYWYRQSLGQGPEFLIYFQGTGAADDSGLPNDRFFAVRPEGSVSTLKIQRTERGDSAVYLCASSAGPSGTEAFFGQGTRLTVV.

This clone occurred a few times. The CDR3 nucleotides are TGTGCCAGCAGCTTGCGGCAGATCCAAGAGACCCAGTACTTC. It translates to CASSLRQIQETQYF. The rearrangement joins TRBV7-9 to TRBJ2-5; the D is unclear. CDR1 and CDR2 (germline): SEHNR, FQNEAQ (reference sequence). The ends were cut back, 3 bases at V and 1 base at J, with 9 bases in the middle. The CDR3 has 14 amino acids.

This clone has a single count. CDR3 sequence: CSFRTVSGNTIYF. CDR3 sequence (DNA): TGCAGCTTCCGGACCGTCTCTGGAAACACCATATATTTT. The J gene is TRBJ1-3, the V gene TRBV29-1; D gene ambiguous. The CDR3 is 13 amino acids. The V end lost 8 bases, the J end lost 0 bases, and 11 bases lay between the germline ends. Germline loops: CDR1 SQVTM, CDR2 ANQGSEA.

In DNA, the CDR3 is TGTGCCAGCAGCCGGACCGGACTAGCGATAACCTACGAGCAGTACTTC. It is translated as CASSRTGLAITYEQYF. The rearrangement uses TRBV5-6 and TRBJ2-7; 9 bases line up with TRBD2. J lost 2 bases, V lost 4 bases, and 10 bases had no gene match. This CDR3 has 16 residues. Looked up from germline, CDR1 is SGHDT and CDR2 is YYEEEE.

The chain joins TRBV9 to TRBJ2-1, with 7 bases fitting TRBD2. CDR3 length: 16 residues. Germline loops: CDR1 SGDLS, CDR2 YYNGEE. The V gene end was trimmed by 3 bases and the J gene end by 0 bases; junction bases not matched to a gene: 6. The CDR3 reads CASSERAGVSYNEQFF. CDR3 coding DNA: TGTGCCAGCAGCGAGCGGGCGGGAGTCTCCTACAATGAGCAGTTCTTC.

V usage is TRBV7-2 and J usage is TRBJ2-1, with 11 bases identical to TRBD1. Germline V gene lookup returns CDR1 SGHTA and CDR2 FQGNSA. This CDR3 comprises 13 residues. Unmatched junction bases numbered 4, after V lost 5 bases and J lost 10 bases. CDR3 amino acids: CASSRTGGWEQFF. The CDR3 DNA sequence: TGTGCCAGCAGCCGGACAGGGGGCTGGGAGCAGTTCTTC. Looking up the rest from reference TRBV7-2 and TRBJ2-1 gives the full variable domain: GAGVSQSPSNKVTEKGKDVELRCDPISGHTALYWYRQSLGQGLEFLIYFQGNSAPDKSGLPSDRFSAERTGGSVSTLTIQRTQQEDSAVYLCASSRTGGWEQFFGPGTRLTVL.

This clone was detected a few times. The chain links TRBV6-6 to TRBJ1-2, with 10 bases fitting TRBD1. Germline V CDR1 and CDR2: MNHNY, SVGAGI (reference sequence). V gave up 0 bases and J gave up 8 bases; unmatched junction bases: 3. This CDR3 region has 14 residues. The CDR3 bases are TGTGCCAGCAGTTACTCGGGACAGGGGCAGGGCTACACCTTC. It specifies CASSYSGQGQGYTF.

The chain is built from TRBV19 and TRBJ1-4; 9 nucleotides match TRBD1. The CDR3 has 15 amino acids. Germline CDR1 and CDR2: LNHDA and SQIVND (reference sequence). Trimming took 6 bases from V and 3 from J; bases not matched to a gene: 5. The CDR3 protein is CASRDRGDSNEKLFF. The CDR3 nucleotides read TGTGCCAGTAGAGACAGGGGGGATTCTAATGAAAAACTGTTTTTT. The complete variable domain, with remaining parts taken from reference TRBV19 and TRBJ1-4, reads DGGITQSPKYLFRKEGQNVTLSCEQNLNHDAMYWYRQDPGQGLRLIYYSQIVNDFQKGDIAEGYSVSREKKESFPLTVTSAQKNPTAFYLCASRDRGDSNEKLFFGSGTQLSVL.

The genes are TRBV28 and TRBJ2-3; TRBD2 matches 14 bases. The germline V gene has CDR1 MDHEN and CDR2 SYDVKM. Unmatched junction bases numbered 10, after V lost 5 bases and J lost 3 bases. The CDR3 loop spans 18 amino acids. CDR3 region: CASSKIGTSGRKTDTQYF. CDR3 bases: TGTGCCAGCAGTAAAATCGGGACTAGCGGGAGAAAGACAGATACGCAGTATTTT. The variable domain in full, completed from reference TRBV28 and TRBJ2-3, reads DVKVTQSSRYLVKRTGEKVFLECVQDMDHENMFWYRQDPGLGLRLIYFSYDVKMKEKGDIPEGYSVSREKKERFSLILESASTNQTSMYLCASSKIGTSGRKTDTQYFGPGTRLTVL.

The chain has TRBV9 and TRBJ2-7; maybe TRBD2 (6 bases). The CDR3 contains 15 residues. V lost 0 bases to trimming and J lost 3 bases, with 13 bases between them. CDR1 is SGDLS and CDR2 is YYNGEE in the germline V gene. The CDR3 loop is CASSVALGGHYEQYF. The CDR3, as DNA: TGTGCCAGCAGCGTAGCTTTGGGGGGTCACTACGAGCAGTACTTC.